This paragraph reports one TCR beta chain. The sample is drawn from a study of T cell responses to AZD1222 COVID-19 vaccine. The germline V gene has CDR1 WSHSY and CDR2 SAAADI. The CDR3 has 12 amino acids. The V and J ends lost 8 bases and 4 bases, in that order; junction bases with no gene match: 1. Using immunoSEQ multiplex PCR, the repertoire was profiled, and TCRdb retains in-frame clones only, with some absent. The data contain approximately 110,000 clones, about 90% of them singletons. The material sequenced was peripheral blood, taken on day 0 of AZD1222 vaccination. The chain has TRBV10-2 and TRBJ2-7, with 11 bases matching TRBD1. The TCR sequence derives from an adult in good health. CDR3 protein: CASGTGGYEQYF. CDR3 nucleotides: TGCGCCAGCGGGACAGGGGGTTACGAGCAGTACTTC.